This paragraph reports one TCR beta chain. Data came from immunoSEQ multiplex PCR; TCRdb stores just in-frame clones and leaves some out. The sample lists 300,000 to 450,000 clones, 80% to 90% occurring once. This sample is part of a study of blood T cell repertoires in COVID-19. Trimming removed 0 bases from V and 8 bases from J; junction bases left unmatched: 5. Germline V gene sequence: CDR1 SGHRS, CDR2 YFSETQ. CDR3 length: 15 amino acids. Sequenced input: PBMCs or T cells enriched from blood (not recorded which). The sequence was collected from a middle-aged man in a cohort exposed to, infected with or recovered from COVID-19 (not recorded which). V and J are TRBV5-1 and TRBJ1-4; 9 bases match TRBD1. The CDR3 bases are TGCGCCAGCAGCTTGGGGGGACAGGGCGGCGAAAAACTGTTTTTT. It specifies CASSLGGQGGEKLFF.